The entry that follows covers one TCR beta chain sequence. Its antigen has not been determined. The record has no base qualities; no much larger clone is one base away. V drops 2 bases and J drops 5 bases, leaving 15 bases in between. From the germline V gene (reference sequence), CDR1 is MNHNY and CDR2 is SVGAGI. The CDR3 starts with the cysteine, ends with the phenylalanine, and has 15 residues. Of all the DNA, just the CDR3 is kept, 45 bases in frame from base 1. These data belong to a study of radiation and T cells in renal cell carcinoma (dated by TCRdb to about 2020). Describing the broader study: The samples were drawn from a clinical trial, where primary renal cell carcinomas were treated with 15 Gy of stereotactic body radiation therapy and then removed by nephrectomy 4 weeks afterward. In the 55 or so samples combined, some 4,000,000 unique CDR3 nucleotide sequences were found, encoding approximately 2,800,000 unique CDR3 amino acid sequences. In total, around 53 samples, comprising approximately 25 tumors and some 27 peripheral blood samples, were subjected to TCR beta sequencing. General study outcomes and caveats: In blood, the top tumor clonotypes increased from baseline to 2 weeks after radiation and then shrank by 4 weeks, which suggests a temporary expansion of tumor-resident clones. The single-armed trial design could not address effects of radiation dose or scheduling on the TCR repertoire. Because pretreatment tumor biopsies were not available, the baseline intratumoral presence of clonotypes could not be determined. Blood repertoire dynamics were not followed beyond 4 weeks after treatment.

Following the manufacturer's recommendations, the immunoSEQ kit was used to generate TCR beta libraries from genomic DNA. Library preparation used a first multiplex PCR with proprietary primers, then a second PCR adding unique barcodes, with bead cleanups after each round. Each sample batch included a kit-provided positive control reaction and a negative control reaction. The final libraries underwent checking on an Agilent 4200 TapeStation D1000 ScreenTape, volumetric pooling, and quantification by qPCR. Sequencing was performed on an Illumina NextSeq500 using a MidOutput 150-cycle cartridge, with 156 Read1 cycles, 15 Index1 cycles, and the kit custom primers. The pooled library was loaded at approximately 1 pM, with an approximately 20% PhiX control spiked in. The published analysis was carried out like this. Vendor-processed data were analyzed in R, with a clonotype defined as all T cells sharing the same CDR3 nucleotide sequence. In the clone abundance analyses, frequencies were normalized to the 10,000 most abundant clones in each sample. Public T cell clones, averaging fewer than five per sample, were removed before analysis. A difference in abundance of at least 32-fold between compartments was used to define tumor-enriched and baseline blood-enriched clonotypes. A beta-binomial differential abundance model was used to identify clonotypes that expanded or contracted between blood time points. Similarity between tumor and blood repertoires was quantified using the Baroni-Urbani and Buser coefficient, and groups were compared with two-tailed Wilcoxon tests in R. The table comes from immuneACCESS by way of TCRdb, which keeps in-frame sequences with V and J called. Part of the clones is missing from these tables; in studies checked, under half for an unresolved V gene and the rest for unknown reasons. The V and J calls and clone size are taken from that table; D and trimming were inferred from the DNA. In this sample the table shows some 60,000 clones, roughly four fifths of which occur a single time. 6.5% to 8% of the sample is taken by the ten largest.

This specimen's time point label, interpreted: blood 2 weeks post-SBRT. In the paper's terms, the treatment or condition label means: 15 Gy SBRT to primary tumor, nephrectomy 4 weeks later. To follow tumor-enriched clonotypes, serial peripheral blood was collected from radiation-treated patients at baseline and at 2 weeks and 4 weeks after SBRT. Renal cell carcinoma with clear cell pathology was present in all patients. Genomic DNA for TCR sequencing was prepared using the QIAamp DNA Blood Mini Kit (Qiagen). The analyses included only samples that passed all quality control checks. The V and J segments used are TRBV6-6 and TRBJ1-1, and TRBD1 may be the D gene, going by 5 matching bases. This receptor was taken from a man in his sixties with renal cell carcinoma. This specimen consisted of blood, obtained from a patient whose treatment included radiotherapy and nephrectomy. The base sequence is TGTGCCAGCAGTTACCGCCCGGGACCAGCGACTGAAGCTTTCTTT. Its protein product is CASSYRPGPATEAFF.